The 26 T cell receptor beta chains listed next were all sequenced from one sample in a study of blood T cells in healthy people across ages. For the second PCR, which ran for 7 to 11 cycles, a sample-barcoded 5' primer and a J-beta primer mix were used. TCRdb re-called the 5' RACE reads through MiXCR, storing one row per CDR3 protein. The sample shows about 1.8 million distinct CDR3 sequences, around half of them seen only once. The source material was blood. The source is a woman in her forties in good health.

The chain carries TRBV2 and TRBJ1-2, with 9 bases lining up with TRBD1. The germline V gene has CDR1 SNHLY and CDR2 FYNNEI. The CDR3 covers 15 residues. V shed 6 bases, J shed 4 bases, and the junction held 9 bases outside the gene matches. CDR3 sequence reads: CASRPYRGLGYGYTF. The CDR3 nucleotides read TGTGCCAGCAGACCTTACAGGGGGCTTGGCTATGGCTACACCTTC.

This chain links TRBV6-5 with TRBJ1-2; 10 bases match TRBD1. V dropped 0 bases and J dropped 6; count of bases not matched to a gene: 7. Germline-derived CDR1 and CDR2 are MNHEY and SVGAGI. CDR3 length equals 16 residues. DNA of the CDR3: TGTGCCAGCAGTTACTCGGTGGGACAGGGGAACCATGGCTACACCTTC. It codes for CASSYSVGQGNHGYTF.

This clonotype was counted only a few times. The rearrangement joins TRBV6-5 to TRBJ2-1, with 9 positions matching TRBD1. The germline gives CDR1 MNHEY, CDR2 SVGAGI. CDR3 size: 12 residues. V dropped 4 bases and J dropped 11; count of bases not matched to a gene: 3. The CDR3 sequence is CASSWDREKQFF. The CDR3 nucleotides read TGTGCCAGCAGTTGGGACAGGGAGAAGCAGTTCTTC.

This clonotype showed up just a few times. The rearrangement uses TRBV20-1 and TRBJ2-3; 7 bases fit TRBD1. Per germline, CDR1 DFQATT and CDR2 SNEGSKA (reference sequence). Trimming at V came to 3 bases and at J to 2 bases, leaving 5 bases not matched to a gene. There are 14 residues in the CDR3. CDR3 protein: CSASGDRITDTQYF. The CDR3, as DNA: TGCAGTGCTAGCGGGGACAGAATCACAGATACGCAGTATTTT.

This chain uses TRBV7-2 with TRBJ2-1, with D unclear. V lost 1 base, J lost 8 bases, and 9 bases lay in between. This CDR3 has 13 residues. Looked up from germline, CDR1 is SGHTA and CDR2 is FQGNSA. The CDR3 reads CASSLEDGHEQFF. DNA of the CDR3: TGTGCCAGCAGCTTAGAGGACGGGCATGAGCAGTTCTTC.

J is TRBJ2-1 and V is TRBV28; D is perhaps TRBD2 (5 bases). The CDR3 length is 10 residues. Trimming removed 8 bases at V and 8 bases at J, with 7 bases between. In germline, CDR1 is MDHEN, CDR2 SYDVKM. The chain's CDR3 is CASGSHEQFF. CDR3 in DNA: TGTGCCAGCGGGAGCCATGAGCAGTTCTTC.

The rearrangement joins TRBV24-1 to TRBJ2-3; D possibly corresponds to TRBD1 (6 bases). The V gene lost 4 bases and the J gene lost 4 bases, with 11 bases spanning the gap. The CDR3 extends over 14 amino acids. Germline values: CDR1 KGHDR, CDR2 SFDVKD. CDR3 in amino acids: CATSDHRAADTQYF. The CDR3 DNA follows: TGTGCCACCAGTGACCACAGGGCCGCAGATACGCAGTATTTT.

Turning to this clonotype: One end of the junction fails to match germline, which may point to a read error. The V and J genes are TRBV7-7 and TRBJ2-5; 7 bases align to TRBD1. The J call is in doubt because the DNA end fits TRBJ2-7 better. The germline CDR1 and CDR2 sequences are SSHAT and FNYEAQ (reference sequence). CDR3 length equals 13 residues. CDR3 nucleotides: TGTGCTAGCAGCAATCAAAGGGGGCACGAGCAGTACTTC. Amino acids: CASSNQRGHEQYF.

This clonotype was detected ten times or more. The chain links TRBV27 to TRBJ1-1; possibly TRBD1 for D (6 bases). Germline CDR1 is MNHEY and CDR2 is SMNVEV (reference sequence). V lost 2 bases and J 2 bases, leaving 9 bases between the germline ends. There are 14 residues in the CDR3. The CDR3, as DNA: TGTGCCAGCAGTTTAAGCAGGGGAAACACTGAAGCTTTCTTT. This sequence encodes CASSLSRGNTEAFF.

V is TRBV7-6 and J is TRBJ2-1; a possible D gene is TRBD2 (6 bases). This CDR3 contains 17 residues. V lost 5 bases and J 3 bases, leaving 20 bases between the germline ends. CDR1 is SGHVS, CDR2 FNYEAQ, per germline. CDR3 loop: CASSPAVPSEFYNEQFF. The CDR3 DNA reads TGTGCCAGCAGCCCCGCGGTGCCTAGCGAGTTCTACAATGAGCAGTTCTTC.

The chain links TRBV4-3 to TRBJ2-6; D is uncertain. This CDR3 contains 18 residues. Germline V gene lookup returns CDR1 LGHNA and CDR2 YSLEER. V was cut by 4 bases and J by 0 bases, with 16 bases left in between. The CDR3 loop is CASSPTVLPASGANVLTF. For the CDR3, the DNA is TGCGCCAGCAGCCCGACCGTCCTCCCCGCCTCTGGGGCCAACGTCCTGACTTTC.

For this clonotype: This may be a read error, as it is one base from a much larger clone. The chain combines TRBV9 with TRBJ2-5; possibly TRBD2 for D (6 bases). V was pared by 0 bases and J by 11 bases, with 17 bases between. CDR3 length equals 14 residues. Per germline, CDR1 SGDLS and CDR2 YYNGEE. This CDR3 is CASSVEPGLPAQYF. The DNA of the CDR3 is TGTGCCAGCAGCGTAGAGCCGGGACTTCCCGCGCAGTACTTC.

This clonotype showed up just a few times. V gene TRBV29-1 combines with J gene TRBJ1-4; possible D gene TRBD1, 5 bases. The V end lost 1 base, the J end lost 12 bases, and 12 bases lay between the germline ends. CDR1 is SQVTM, CDR2 ANQGSEA, per germline. The CDR3 loop spans 12 amino acids. The CDR3 loop is CSVEARMGELFF. Here the CDR3 DNA reads TGCAGCGTTGAAGCCCGGATGGGGGAACTGTTTTTT.

This clonotype showed up just a few times. The chain joins TRBV25-1 to TRBJ2-7; TRBD2 might be the D (5 bases). Germline CDR1 and CDR2: MGHDK and SYGVNS. V was pared by 2 bases and J by 3 bases, with 17 bases between. The CDR3 runs to 16 residues. The CDR3 region is CASSEVLGSGGYEQYF. The CDR3 nucleotides read TGTGCCAGCAGTGAAGTTTTGGGGTCTGGAGGCTACGAGCAGTACTTC.

The chain joins TRBV7-2 to TRBJ2-4; D not resolved. Trimming cost V 2 bases and J 8 bases, with 16 bases left between them. The CDR3 is 15 amino acids. The V gene's germline CDR1 is SGHTA and CDR2 FQGNSA. The CDR3 nucleotides are TGTGCCAGCAGCTTATCGCCTATTCCATCGGACATTCAGTACTTC. Translated: CASSLSPIPSDIQYF.

This chain joins TRBV11-2 and TRBJ1-2; tentative D call: TRBD1 (6 bases). Germline CDR1 is SGHAT and CDR2 is FQNNGV. CDR3 length equals 16 residues. Trimming cost V 0 bases and J 7 bases, with 18 bases left between them. The CDR3 region is CASSLDRGEGGRGYTF. The CDR3 nucleotides read TGTGCCAGCAGCTTAGATCGTGGGGAAGGGGGTCGTGGCTACACCTTC.

The table lists this clonotype with a few counts. The chain couples TRBV28 to TRBJ1-2; TRBD1 aligns across 8 bases. V was clipped by 5 bases and J by 4 bases; unmatched bases: 9. The length of the CDR3 is 15 residues. Germline-derived CDR1 and CDR2 are MDHEN and SYDVKM. The CDR3 DNA reads TGTGCCAGCAGTGTCCCAGGGGGCTATGCCTATGGCTACACCTTC. This sequence encodes CASSVPGGYAYGYTF.

Here the CDR3 reads CASEWGETQYF. The CDR3 DNA reads as TGTGCCAGCGAATGGGGAGAGACCCAGTACTTC. V gene TRBV6-6 combines with J gene TRBJ2-5; D is uncertain. Trimming shortened V by 8 bases and J by 4 bases, and 8 bases separated the two germline ends. CDR1 is MNHNY and CDR2 is SVGAGI in the germline V gene (reference sequence). This CDR3 has 11 amino acids.

The gene calls are TRBV11-2 and TRBJ2-4; tentatively, D is TRBD2 (5 bases). The end of the DNA fits TRBJ2-7 better, so the J call may be wrong. The CDR3 has 14 residues. Germline CDR1 is SGHAT and CDR2 is FQNNGV. CDR3 DNA sequence: TGTGCCAGTGAGAGGGTGCCCTCCCGCTACGAGCAGTACTTC. Its translation: CASERVPSRYEQYF.

The rearrangement joins TRBV10-3 to TRBJ1-1; D remains unclear. V gave up 2 bases and J gave up 6 bases, with 10 bases separating them. The CDR3 sequence is 13 residues long. CDR1 and CDR2 from the germline V gene are ENHRY and SYGVKD. The CDR3 region is CAISENREPEAFF. The CDR3 nucleotides are TGTGCCATCAGTGAGAATCGCGAGCCTGAAGCTTTCTTT.

The J gene is TRBJ1-1, the V gene TRBV4-1, with 10 nucleotides matching TRBD1. The CDR3 consists of 15 residues. J lost 10 bases, V lost 3 bases, and 11 bases had no gene match. In germline, CDR1 is MGHRA, CDR2 YSYEKL. CDR3 sequence: CASSQGDRGPSGAFF. CDR3 DNA: TGCGCCAGCAGCCAGGGGGACAGGGGCCCCTCAGGAGCTTTCTTT.

This chain joins TRBV7-2 and TRBJ2-7, with 8 bases aligning to TRBD1. The trim removed 3 bases at V and 0 bases at J, leaving 7 bases unmatched. This CDR3 is built from 16 residues. The germline gives CDR1 SGHTA, CDR2 FQGNSA. CDR3 amino acids: CASSFTGQGLSYEQYF. The DNA of the CDR3 is TGTGCCAGCAGCTTTACCGGACAGGGACTCTCCTACGAGCAGTACTTC. The full variable domain, rest sourced from reference TRBV7-2 and TRBJ2-7, is GAGVSQSPSNKVTEKGKDVELRCDPISGHTALYWYRQSLGQGLEFLIYFQGNSAPDKSGLPSDRFSAERTGGSVSTLTIQRTQQEDSAVYLCASSFTGQGLSYEQYFGPGTRLTVT.

This chain uses TRBV18 with TRBJ2-5; D not resolved. Trimming left V 4 bases short and J 3 bases short, with 6 bases between. In germline, CDR1 is KGHSH, CDR2 LQKENI. CDR3 length: 12 residues. Here the CDR3 DNA reads TGTGCCAGCTCACGAAGTGAAGAGACCCAGTACTTC. Protein: CASSRSEETQYF.

The chain joins TRBV20-1 to TRBJ2-7; D not certain. Trimming pared 5 bases from V and 1 base from J, leaving 6 bases between. The germline V gene encodes CDR1 DFQATT and CDR2 SNEGSKA (reference sequence). The CDR3 totals 11 residues. The CDR3, as DNA: TGCAGTGCTGTACTGTCCTACGAGCAGTACTTC. It codes for CSAVLSYEQYF.

This clonotype was found once. The chain joins TRBV28 to TRBJ1-1, with D unclear. CDR1 MDHEN and CDR2 SYDVKM come from the germline V gene. V lost 8 bases, J lost 6 bases, and 16 bases lay in between. The CDR3 length is 13 residues. CDR3 protein: CASGPPSVPEAFF. The CDR3 region has the DNA TGTGCCAGCGGGCCCCCCAGTGTTCCTGAAGCTTTCTTT.

This clonotype was recorded once. This sequence joins TRBV20-1 and TRBJ2-5, with TRBD1 identical over 9 bases. J gave up 2 bases and V 3 bases, and 7 bases lay outside the gene matches. Germline V gene lookup returns CDR1 DFQATT and CDR2 SNEGSKA (reference sequence). The CDR3 has 15 amino acids. The CDR3 DNA follows: TGCAGTGCTAGGGGGACAGGGACTCCACAAGAGACCCAGTACTTC. This translates into CSARGTGTPQETQYF.